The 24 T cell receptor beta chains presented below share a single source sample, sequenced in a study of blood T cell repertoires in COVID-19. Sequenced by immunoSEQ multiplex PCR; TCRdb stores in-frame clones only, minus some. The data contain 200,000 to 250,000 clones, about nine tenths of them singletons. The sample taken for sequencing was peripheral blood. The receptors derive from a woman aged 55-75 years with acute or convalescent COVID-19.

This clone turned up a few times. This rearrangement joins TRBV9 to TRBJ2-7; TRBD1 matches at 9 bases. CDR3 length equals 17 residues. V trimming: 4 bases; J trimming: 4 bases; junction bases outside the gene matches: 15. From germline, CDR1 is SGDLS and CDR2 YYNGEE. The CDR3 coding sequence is TGTGCCAGCAGCATTTCGGGACAGGGCGCCGGTATTTACGAGCAGTACTTC. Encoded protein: CASSISGQGAGIYEQYF.

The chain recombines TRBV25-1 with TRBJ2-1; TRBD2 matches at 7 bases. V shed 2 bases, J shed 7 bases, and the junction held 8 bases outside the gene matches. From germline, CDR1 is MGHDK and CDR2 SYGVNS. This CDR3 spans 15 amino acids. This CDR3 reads CASSENDYGRNEQFF. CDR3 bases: TGTGCCAGCAGTGAAAATGACTACGGGAGGAATGAGCAGTTCTTC.

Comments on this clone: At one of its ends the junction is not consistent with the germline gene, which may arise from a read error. The CDR3 sequence is CASSESVAGGRLLF. The CDR3 nucleotides are TGTGCCAGCAGTGAATCGGTAGCGGGAGGGCGACTTCTCTTC. The chain couples TRBV2 to TRBJ2-7, with TRBD2 matching over 11 bases. This CDR3 comprises 14 residues. Germline CDR1 reads SNHLY; CDR2 reads FYNNEI. The full variable domain, in which reference TRBV2 and TRBJ2-7 provide the parts outside the CDR3, is EPEVTQTPSHQVTQMGQEVILRCVPISNHLYFYWYRQILGQKVEFLVSFYNNEISEKSEIFDDQFSVERPDGSNFTLKIRSTKLEDSAMYFCASSESVAGGRLLFGPGTRLTVT.

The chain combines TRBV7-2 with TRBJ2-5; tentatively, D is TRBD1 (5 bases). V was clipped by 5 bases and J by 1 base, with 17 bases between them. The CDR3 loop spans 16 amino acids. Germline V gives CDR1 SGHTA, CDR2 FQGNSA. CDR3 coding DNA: TGTGCCAGCAGCCCGAGGACAAGTACTTTCCAAGAGACCCAGTACTTC. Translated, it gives CASSPRTSTFQETQYF. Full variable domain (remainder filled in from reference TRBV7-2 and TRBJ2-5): GAGVSQSPSNKVTEKGKDVELRCDPISGHTALYWYRQSLGQGLEFLIYFQGNSAPDKSGLPSDRFSAERTGGSVSTLTIQRTQQEDSAVYLCASSPRTSTFQETQYFGPGTRLLVL.

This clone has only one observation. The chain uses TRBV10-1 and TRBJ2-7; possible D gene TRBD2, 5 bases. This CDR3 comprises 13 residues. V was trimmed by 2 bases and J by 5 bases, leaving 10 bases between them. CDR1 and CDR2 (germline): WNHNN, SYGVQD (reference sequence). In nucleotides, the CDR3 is TGCGCCAGCAGTGAGGCTAGCCGGCACGAGCAGTACTTC. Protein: CASSEASRHEQYF.

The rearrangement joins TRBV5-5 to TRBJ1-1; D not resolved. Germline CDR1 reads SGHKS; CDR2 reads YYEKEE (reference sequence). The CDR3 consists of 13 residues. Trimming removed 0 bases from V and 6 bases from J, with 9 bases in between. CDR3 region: CASSLVGAPEAFF. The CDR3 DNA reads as TGTGCCAGCAGCTTGGTAGGAGCTCCTGAAGCTTTCTTT.

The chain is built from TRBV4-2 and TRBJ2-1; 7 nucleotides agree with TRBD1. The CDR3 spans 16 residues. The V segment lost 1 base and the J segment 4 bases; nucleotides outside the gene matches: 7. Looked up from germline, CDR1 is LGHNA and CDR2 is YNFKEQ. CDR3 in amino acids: CASSQGGTDAYNEQFF. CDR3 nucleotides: TGTGCCAGCAGCCAAGGGGGGACAGACGCGTACAATGAGCAGTTCTTC.

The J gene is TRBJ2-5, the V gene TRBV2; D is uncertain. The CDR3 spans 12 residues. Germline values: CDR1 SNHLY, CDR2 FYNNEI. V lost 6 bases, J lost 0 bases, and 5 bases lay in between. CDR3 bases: TGTGCCAGCAGCAGAAACCAAGAGACCCAGTACTTC. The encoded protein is CASSRNQETQYF.

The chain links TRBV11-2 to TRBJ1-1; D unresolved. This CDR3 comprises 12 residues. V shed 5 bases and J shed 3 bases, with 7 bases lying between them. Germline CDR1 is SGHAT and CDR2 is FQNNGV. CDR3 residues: CASSPGDTEAFF. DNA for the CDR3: TGTGCCAGCAGCCCCGGGGACACTGAAGCTTTCTTT.

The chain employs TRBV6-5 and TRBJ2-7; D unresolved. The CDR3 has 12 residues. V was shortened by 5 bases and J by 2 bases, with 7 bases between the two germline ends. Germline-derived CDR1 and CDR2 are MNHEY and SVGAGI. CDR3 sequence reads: CASSTVAYEQYF. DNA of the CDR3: TGTGCCAGCAGTACCGTAGCCTACGAGCAGTACTTC.

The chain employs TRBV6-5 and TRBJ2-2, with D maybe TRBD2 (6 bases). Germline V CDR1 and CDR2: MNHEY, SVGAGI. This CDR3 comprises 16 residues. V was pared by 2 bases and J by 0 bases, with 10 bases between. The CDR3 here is CASSYLASANTGELFF. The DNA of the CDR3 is TGTGCCAGCAGTTACCTAGCGTCCGCGAACACCGGGGAGCTGTTTTTT.

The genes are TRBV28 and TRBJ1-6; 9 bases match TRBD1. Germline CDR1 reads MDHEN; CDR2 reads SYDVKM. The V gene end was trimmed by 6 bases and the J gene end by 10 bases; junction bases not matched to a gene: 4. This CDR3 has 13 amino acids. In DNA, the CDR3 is TGTGCCAGCAGGGGGACAGGGTGGTCACCCCTCCACTTT. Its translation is CASRGTGWSPLHF. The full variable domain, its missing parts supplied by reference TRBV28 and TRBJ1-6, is DVKVTQSSRYLVKRTGEKVFLECVQDMDHENMFWYRQDPGLGLRLIYFSYDVKMKEKGDIPEGYSVSREKKERFSLILESASTNQTSMYLCASRGTGWSPLHFGNGTRLTVT.

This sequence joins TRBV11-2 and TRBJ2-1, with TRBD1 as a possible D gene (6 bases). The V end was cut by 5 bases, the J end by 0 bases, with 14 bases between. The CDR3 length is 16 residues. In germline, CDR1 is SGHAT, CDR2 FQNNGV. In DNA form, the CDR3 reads TGTGCCAGCAGCCCTCGGACAGCGAGCTCCTACAATGAGCAGTTCTTC. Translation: CASSPRTASSYNEQFF.

CDR3 protein: CASSYSRTDLAQHF. The DNA of the CDR3 is TGTGCCAGCAGTTACTCTCGGACAGACCTCGCCCAGCATTTT. V usage is TRBV6-5 and J usage is TRBJ1-5; a weak D match, TRBD1 (6 bases). The CDR3 consists of 14 residues. V lost 0 bases and J lost 11, with 14 bases in between. The germline V gene has CDR1 MNHEY and CDR2 SVGAGI.

The CDR3 loop is CASSMLTGSGQPQHF. CDR3 DNA sequence: TGTGCCAGTAGTATGCTCACAGGGTCTGGACAGCCCCAGCATTTT. The chain recombines TRBV19 with TRBJ1-5, with D possibly being TRBD1 (6 bases). The CDR3 contains 15 residues. The V end lost 3 bases, the J end lost 7 bases, and 16 bases lay between the germline ends. Germline V lookup: CDR1 LNHDA, CDR2 SQIVND (reference sequence).

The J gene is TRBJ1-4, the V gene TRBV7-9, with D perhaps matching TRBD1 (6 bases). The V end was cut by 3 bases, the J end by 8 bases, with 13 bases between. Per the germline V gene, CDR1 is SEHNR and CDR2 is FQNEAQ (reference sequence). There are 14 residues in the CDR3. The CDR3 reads CASSLTGFEEKLFF. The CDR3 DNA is TGTGCCAGCAGCTTGACAGGTTTTGAGGAAAAACTGTTTTTT.

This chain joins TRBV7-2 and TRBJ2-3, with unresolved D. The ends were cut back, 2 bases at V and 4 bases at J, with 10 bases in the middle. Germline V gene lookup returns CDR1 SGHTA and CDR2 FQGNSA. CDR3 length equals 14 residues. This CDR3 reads CASSLRVSPDTQYF. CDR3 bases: TGTGCCAGCAGCTTAAGAGTGTCGCCAGATACGCAGTATTTT.

The CDR3 is CASSTTGAYRPQHF. CDR3 bases: TGTGCCAGCAGCACAACAGGTGCCTATCGGCCCCAGCATTTT. This chain uses TRBV7-7 with TRBJ1-5; D is possibly TRBD1 (5 bases). V was clipped by 5 bases and J by 9 bases, with 17 bases between them. This CDR3 has 14 amino acids. Germline lookup yields CDR1 SSHAT and CDR2 FNYEAQ (reference sequence). Together with reference TRBV7-7 and TRBJ1-5, the CDR3 gives the full variable domain: GAGVSQSPRYKVTKRGQDVTLRCDPISSHATLYWYQQALGQGPEFLTYFNYEAQPDKSGLPSDRFSAERPEGSISTLTIQRTEQRDSAMYRCASSTTGAYRPQHFGDGTRLSIL.

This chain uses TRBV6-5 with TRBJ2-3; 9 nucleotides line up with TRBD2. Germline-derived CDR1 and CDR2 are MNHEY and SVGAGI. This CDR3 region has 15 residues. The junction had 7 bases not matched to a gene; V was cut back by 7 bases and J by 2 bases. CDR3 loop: CASTAGGHDTDTQYF. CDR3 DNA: TGTGCCAGCACCGCGGGGGGGCACGACACAGATACGCAGTATTTT.

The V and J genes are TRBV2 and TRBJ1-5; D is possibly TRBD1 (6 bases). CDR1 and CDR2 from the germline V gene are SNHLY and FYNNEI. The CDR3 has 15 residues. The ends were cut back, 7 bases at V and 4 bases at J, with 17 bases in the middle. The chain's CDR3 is CASTLQGWGNQPQHF. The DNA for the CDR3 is TGTGCCAGCACTTTACAGGGCTGGGGTAATCAGCCCCAGCATTTT.

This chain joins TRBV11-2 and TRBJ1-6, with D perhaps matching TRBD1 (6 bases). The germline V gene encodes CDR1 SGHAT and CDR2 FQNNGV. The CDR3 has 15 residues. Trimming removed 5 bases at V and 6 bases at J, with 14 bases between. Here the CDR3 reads CASSPPGARNSPLHF. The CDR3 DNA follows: TGTGCCAGCAGCCCTCCAGGGGCGCGTAATTCACCCCTCCACTTT. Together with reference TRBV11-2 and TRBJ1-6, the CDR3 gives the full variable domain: EAGVAQSPRYKIIEKRQSVAFWCNPISGHATLYWYQQILGQGPKLLIQFQNNGVVDDSQLPKDRFSAERLKGVDSTLKIQPAKLEDSAVYLCASSPPGARNSPLHFGNGTRLTVT.

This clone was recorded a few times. The CDR3 coding sequence is TGCAGTGCTAGTAGTCCAGGGGACTATGGCTACACCTTC. It codes for CSASSPGDYGYTF. The chain uses TRBV20-1 and TRBJ1-2; possibly TRBD1 for D (6 bases). Trimming pared 3 bases from V and 3 bases from J, leaving 11 bases between. CDR3 length equals 13 residues. Germline V CDR1 and CDR2: DFQATT, SNEGSKA (reference sequence).

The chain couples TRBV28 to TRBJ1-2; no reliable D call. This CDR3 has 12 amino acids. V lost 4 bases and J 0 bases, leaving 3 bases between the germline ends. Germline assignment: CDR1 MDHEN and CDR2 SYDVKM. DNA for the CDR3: TGTGCCAGCAGTTCCACTAACTATGGCTACACCTTC. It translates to CASSSTNYGYTF.

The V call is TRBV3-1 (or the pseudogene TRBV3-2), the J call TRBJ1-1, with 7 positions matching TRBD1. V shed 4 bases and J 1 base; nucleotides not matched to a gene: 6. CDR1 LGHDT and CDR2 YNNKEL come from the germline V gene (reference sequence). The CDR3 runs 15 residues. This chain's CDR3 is CASSPQQGSNTEAFF. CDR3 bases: TGTGCCAGCAGCCCCCAACAGGGGTCGAACACTGAAGCTTTCTTT.